The clone carrying this T cell receptor (beta chain) has at least ten counts. What it recognizes is unknown. The sample is drawn from a study of response to subunit inactivated influenza vaccine. Study findings and constraints: Researchers suggested that each seasonal influenza vaccination recruits few new T cells.

CDR1 is SEHNR, CDR2 FQNEAQ, per germline (reference sequence). V lost 4 bases, J lost 1 base, and 10 bases lay in between. This CDR3 has 14 amino acids. TCRdb reprocessed the RT-PCR reads with MiXCR, giving one entry per CDR3 protein. The sample lists around 180,000 distinct CDR3 sequences, about 9% occurring once. This sequence was found in a man aged 50 or older who received an inactivated influenza vaccine. This rearrangement joins TRBV7-9 to TRBJ1-1, with D unresolved. Source: non-naive T cells sorted from PBMCs, taken on the day of vaccination. The CDR3 nucleotides are TGTGCCAGCAGCTCTACGACCAGGAACACTGAAGCTTTCTTT. This translates into CASSSTTRNTEAFF.